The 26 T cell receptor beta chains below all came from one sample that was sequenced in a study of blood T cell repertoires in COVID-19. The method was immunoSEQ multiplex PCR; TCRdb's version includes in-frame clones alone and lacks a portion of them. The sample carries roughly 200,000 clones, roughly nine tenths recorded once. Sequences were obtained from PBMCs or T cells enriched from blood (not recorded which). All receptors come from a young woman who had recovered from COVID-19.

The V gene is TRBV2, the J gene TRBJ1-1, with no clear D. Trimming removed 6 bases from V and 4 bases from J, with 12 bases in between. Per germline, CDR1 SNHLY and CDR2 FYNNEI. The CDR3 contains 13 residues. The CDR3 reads CASRGTVVTEAFF. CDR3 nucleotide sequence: TGTGCCAGCAGGGGCACAGTAGTCACTGAAGCTTTCTTT.

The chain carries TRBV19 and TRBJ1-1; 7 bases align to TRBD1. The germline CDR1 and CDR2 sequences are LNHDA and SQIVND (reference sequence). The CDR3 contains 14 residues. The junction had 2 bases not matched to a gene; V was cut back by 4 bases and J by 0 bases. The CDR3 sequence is CASSNRGVNTEAFF. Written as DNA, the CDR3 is TGTGCCAGTAGTAACAGGGGAGTGAACACTGAAGCTTTCTTT.

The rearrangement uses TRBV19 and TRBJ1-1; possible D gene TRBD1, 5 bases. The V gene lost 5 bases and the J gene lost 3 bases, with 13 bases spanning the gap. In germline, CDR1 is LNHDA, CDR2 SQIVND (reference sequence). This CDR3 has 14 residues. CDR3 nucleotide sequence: TGTGCCAGTAGTCGTTCAGGGCTGGACACTGAAGCTTTCTTT. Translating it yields CASSRSGLDTEAFF. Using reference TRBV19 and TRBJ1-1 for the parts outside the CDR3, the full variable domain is DGGITQSPKYLFRKEGQNVTLSCEQNLNHDAMYWYRQDPGQGLRLIYYSQIVNDFQKGDIAEGYSVSREKKESFPLTVTSAQKNPTAFYLCASSRSGLDTEAFFGQGTRLTVV.

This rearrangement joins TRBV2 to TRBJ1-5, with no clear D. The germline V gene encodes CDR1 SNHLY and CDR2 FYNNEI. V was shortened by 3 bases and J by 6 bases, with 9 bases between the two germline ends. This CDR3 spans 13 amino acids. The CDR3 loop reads CASSEEASQPQHF. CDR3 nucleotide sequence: TGTGCCAGCAGTGAGGAGGCCTCTCAGCCCCAGCATTTT. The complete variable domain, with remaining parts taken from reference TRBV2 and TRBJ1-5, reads EPEVTQTPSHQVTQMGQEVILRCVPISNHLYFYWYRQILGQKVEFLVSFYNNEISEKSEIFDDQFSVERPDGSNFTLKIRSTKLEDSAMYFCASSEEASQPQHFGDGTRLSIL.

The DNA for the CDR3 is TGCGCCAGCAGTCTAGAGTGGGGGCCCGGAAACACCATATATTTT. Its translation: CASSLEWGPGNTIYF. The chain uses TRBV5-1 and TRBJ1-3, with TRBD1 as a possible D gene (6 bases). Looked up from germline, CDR1 is SGHRS and CDR2 is YFSETQ. The CDR3 loop spans 15 amino acids. V was clipped by 5 bases and J by 4 bases, with 16 bases between them.

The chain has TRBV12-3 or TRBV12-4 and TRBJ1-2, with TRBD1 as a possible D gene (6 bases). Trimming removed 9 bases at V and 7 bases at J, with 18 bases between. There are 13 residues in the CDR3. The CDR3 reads CASKTAGVAGYTF. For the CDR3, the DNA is TGTGCCAGTAAAACGGCAGGGGTGGCTGGCTACACCTTC.

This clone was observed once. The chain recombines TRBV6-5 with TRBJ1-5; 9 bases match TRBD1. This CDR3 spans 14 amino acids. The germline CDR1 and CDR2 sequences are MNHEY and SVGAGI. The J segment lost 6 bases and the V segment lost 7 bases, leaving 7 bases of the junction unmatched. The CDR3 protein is CASTGTGYSQPQHF. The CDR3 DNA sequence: TGTGCCAGCACTGGGACAGGGTATTCTCAGCCCCAGCATTTT.

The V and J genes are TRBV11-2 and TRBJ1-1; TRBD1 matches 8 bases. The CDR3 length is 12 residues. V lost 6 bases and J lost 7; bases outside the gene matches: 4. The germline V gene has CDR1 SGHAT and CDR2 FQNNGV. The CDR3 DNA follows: TGTGCCAGCAGATTCAGGGGGCTTGAAGCTTTCTTT. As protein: CASRFRGLEAFF.

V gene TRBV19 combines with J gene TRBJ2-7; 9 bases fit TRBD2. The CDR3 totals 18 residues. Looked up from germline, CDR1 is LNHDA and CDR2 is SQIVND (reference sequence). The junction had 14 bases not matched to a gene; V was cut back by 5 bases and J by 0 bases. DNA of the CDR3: TGTGCCAGTAGTCCCCCCGAAGGCGGGGGGGCCTACTCCTACGAGCAGTACTTC. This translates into CASSPPEGGGAYSYEQYF. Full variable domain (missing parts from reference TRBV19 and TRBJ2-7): DGGITQSPKYLFRKEGQNVTLSCEQNLNHDAMYWYRQDPGQGLRLIYYSQIVNDFQKGDIAEGYSVSREKKESFPLTVTSAQKNPTAFYLCASSPPEGGGAYSYEQYFGPGTRLTVT.

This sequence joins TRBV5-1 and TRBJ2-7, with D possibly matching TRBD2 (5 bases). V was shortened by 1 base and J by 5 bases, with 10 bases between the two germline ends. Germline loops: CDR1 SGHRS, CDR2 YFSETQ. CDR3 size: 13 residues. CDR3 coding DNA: TGCGCCAGCAGCTTGACAGCGGTGAACGAGCAGTACTTC. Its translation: CASSLTAVNEQYF.

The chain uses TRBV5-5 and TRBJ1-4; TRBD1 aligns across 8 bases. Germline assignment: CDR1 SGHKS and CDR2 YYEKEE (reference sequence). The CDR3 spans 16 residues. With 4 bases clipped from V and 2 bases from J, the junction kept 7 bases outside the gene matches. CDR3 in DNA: TGTGCCAGCAGCCCCCACCGACAGGGGACTAATGAAAAACTGTTTTTT. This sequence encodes CASSPHRQGTNEKLFF.

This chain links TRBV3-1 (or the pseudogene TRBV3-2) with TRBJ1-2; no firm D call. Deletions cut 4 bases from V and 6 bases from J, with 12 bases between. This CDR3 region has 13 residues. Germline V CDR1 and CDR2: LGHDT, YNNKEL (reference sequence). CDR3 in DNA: TGTGCCAGCAGCCGAGGAGGGAGCGATGGCTACACCTTC. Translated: CASSRGGSDGYTF.

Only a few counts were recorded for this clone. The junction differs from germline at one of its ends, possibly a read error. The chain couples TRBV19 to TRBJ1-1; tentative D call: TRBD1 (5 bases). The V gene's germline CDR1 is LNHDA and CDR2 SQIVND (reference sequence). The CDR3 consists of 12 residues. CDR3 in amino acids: CASSIVGQSFLF. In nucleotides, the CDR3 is TGTGCCAGTAGTATAGTGGGGCAGAGTTTCCTGTTT.

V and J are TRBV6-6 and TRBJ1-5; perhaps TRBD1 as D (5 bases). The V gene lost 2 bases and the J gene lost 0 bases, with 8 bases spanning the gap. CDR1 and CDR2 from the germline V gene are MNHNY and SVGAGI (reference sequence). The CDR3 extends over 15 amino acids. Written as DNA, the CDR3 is TGTGCCAGCAGTTACGGGGGGGATAGCAATCAGCCCCAGCATTTT. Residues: CASSYGGDSNQPQHF.

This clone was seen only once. This CDR3 reads CASSFDIWSEQFF. The DNA of the CDR3 is TGTGCCAGCAGCTTTGATATTTGGAGTGAGCAGTTCTTC. The rearrangement uses TRBV7-6 and TRBJ2-1; D remains unclear. Germline V CDR1 and CDR2: SGHVS, FNYEAQ. Trimming pared 3 bases from V and 9 bases from J, leaving 12 bases between. This CDR3 comprises 13 residues.

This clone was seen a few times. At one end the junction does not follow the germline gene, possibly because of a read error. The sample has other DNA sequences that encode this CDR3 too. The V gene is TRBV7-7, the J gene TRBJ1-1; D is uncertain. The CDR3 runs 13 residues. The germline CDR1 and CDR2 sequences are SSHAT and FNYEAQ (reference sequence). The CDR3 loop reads CASSLTLNTEAFF. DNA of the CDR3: TGTGCTAGCAGCCTCACACTGAACACTGAAGCTTTCTTT.

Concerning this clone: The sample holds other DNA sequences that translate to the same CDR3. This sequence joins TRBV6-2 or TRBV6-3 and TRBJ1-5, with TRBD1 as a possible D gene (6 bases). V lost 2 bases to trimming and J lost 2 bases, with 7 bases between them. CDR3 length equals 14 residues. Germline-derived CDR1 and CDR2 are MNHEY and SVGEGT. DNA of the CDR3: TGTGCCAGCAGTTACGGGGGCGGCAATCAGCCCCAGCATTTT. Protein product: CASSYGGGNQPQHF.

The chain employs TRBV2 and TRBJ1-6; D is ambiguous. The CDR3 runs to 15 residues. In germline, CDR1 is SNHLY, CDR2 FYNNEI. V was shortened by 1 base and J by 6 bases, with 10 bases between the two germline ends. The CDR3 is CASSEEAQTNSPLHF. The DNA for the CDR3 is TGTGCCAGCAGTGAAGAGGCACAGACTAATTCACCCCTCCACTTT.

CDR3 coding DNA: TGTGCCAGCAGCGAGCCCTCGGGGGCCAACGTCCTGACTTTC. It codes for CASSEPSGANVLTF. This sequence joins TRBV9 and TRBJ2-6; no reliable D call. CDR3 length: 14 residues. Germline loops: CDR1 SGDLS, CDR2 YYNGEE. V lost 3 bases to trimming and J lost 4 bases, with 8 bases between them.

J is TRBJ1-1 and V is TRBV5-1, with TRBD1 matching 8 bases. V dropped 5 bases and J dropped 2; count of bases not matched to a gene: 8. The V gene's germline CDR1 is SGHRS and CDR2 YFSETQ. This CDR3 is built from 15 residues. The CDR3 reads CASRDRGGENTEAFF. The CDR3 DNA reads TGCGCCAGCAGAGACAGGGGTGGAGAAAACACTGAAGCTTTCTTT. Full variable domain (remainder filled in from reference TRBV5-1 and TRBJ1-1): KAGVTQTPRYLIKTRGQQVTLSCSPISGHRSVSWYQQTPGQGLQFLFEYFSETQRNKGNFPGRFSGRQFSNSRSEMNVSTLELGDSALYLCASRDRGGENTEAFFGQGTRLTVV.

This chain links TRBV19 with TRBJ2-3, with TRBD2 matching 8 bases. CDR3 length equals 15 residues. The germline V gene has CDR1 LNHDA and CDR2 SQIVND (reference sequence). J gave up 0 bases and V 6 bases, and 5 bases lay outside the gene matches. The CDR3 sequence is CASSGGGTSTDTQYF. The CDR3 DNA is TGTGCCAGTAGCGGGGGGGGTACTAGCACAGATACGCAGTATTTT.

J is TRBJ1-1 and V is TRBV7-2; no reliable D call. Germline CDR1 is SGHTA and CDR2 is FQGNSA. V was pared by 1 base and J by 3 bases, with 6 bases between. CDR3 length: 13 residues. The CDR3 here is CASSLEDYTEAFF. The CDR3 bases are TGTGCCAGCAGCTTAGAGGACTACACTGAAGCTTTCTTT.

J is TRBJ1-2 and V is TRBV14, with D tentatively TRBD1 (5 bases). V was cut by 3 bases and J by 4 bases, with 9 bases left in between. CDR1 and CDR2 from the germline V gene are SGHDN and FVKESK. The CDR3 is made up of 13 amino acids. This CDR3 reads CASSQGQIYGYTF. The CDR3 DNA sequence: TGTGCCAGCAGCCAGGGGCAAATCTATGGCTACACCTTC.

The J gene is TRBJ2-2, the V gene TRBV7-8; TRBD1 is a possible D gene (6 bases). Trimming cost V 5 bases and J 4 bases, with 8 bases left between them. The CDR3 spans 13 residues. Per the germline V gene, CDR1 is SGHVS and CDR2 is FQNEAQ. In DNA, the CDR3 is TGTGCCAGCAGCGGGACACCCACCGGGGAGCTGTTTTTT. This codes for CASSGTPTGELFF.

CDR3 sequence: CASSPQTGGEVQPQHF. CDR3 DNA sequence: TGTGCCAGCAGCCCACAGACAGGGGGCGAGGTTCAGCCCCAGCATTTT. V is TRBV7-3 and J is TRBJ1-5; the match to TRBD1 covers 10 bases. The CDR3 totals 16 residues. Germline CDR1 SGHTA, CDR2 FQGTGA. V gave up 5 bases and J gave up 6 bases; unmatched junction bases: 10.

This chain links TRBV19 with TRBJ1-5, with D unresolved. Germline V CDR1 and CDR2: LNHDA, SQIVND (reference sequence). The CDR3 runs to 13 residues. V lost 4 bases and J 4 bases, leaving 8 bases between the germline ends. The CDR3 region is CASSSNGNQPQHF. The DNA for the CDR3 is TGTGCCAGTAGTAGTAACGGGAATCAGCCCCAGCATTTT. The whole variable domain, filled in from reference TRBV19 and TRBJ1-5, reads DGGITQSPKYLFRKEGQNVTLSCEQNLNHDAMYWYRQDPGQGLRLIYYSQIVNDFQKGDIAEGYSVSREKKESFPLTVTSAQKNPTAFYLCASSSNGNQPQHFGDGTRLSIL.